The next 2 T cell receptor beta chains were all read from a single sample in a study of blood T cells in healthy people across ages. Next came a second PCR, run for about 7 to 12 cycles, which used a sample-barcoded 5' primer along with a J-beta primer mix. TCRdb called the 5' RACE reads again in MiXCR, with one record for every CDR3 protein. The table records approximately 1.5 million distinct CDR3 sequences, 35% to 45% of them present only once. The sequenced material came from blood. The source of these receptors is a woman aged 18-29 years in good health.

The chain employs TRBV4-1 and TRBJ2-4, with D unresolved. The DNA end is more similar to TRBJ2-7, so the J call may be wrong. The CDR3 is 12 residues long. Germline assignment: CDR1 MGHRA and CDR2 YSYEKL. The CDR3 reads CASKGWGYEQYF. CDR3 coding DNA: TGCGCCAGCAAAGGATGGGGCTACGAGCAGTACTTC.

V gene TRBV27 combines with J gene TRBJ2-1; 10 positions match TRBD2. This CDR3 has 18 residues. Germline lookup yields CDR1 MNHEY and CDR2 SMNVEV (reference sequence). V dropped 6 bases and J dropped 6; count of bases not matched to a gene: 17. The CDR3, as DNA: TGTGCCAGCAGATATACTCCTTGGGGGGTAGCGGGAGGCAATGAGCAGTTCTTC. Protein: CASRYTPWGVAGGNEQFF.